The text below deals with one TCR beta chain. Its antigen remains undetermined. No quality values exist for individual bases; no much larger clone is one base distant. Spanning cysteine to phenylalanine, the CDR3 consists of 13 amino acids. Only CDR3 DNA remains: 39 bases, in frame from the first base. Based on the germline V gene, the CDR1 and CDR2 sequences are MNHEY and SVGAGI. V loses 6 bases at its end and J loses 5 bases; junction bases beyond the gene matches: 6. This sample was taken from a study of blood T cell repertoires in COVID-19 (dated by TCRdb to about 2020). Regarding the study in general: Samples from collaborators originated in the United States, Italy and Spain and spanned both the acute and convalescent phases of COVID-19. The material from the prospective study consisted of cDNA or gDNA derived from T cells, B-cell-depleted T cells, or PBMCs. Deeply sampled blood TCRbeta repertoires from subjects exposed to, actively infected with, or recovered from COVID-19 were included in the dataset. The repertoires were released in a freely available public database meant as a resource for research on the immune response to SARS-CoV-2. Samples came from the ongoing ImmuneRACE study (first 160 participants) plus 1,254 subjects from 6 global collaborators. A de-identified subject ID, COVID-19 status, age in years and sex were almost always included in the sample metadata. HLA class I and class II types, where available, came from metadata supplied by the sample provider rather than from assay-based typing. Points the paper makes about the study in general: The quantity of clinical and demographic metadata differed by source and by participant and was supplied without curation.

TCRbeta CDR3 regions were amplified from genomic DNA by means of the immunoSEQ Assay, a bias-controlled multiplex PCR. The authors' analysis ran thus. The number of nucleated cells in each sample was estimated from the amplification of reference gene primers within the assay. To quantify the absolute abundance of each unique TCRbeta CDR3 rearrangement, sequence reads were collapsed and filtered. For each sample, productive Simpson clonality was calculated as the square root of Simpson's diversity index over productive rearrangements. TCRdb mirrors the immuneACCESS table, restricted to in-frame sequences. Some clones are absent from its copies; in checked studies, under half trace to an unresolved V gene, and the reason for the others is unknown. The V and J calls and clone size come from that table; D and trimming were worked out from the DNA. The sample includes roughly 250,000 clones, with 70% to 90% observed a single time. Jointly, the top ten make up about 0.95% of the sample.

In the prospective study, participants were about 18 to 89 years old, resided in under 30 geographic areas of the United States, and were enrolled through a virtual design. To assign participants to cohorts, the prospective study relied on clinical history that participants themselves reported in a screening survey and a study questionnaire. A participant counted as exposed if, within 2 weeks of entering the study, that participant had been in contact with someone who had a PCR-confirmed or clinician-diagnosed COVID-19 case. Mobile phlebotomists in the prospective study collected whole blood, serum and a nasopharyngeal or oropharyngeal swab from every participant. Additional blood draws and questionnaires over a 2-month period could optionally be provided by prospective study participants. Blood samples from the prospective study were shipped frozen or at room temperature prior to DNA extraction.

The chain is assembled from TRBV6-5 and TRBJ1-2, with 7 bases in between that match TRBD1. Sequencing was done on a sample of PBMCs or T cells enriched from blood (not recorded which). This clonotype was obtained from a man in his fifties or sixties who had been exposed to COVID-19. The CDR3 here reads CASRVATGYGYTF. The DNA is TGTGCCAGCAGGGTGGCGACAGGGTATGGCTACACCTTC.